These T cell receptor beta chains were read from a single sample in a study of T cells in localized non-small cell lung cancer. Sequencing used immunoSEQ multiplex PCR; TCRdb keeps in-frame clones, though not all of them. The sample includes 20,000 to 25,000 clones, 85% to 90% seen only once; the top ten take 12%. The sequencing here drew on PBMCs, taken before any cancer treatment. These receptors were taken from a man between 40 and 70 years old with stage II squamous cell lung carcinoma. Both conserved end residues are part of each CDR3. The D gene is left open where the match is weak. Not all rows give a size; the values are once, few, many and, for expanded clones, a class.

size: few; J: TRBJ2-3; V: TRBV5-1; D: -; CDR3: CASSFTDTQYF; DNA: TGCGCCAGCAGCTTCACAGATACGCAGTATTTT
size: -; J: TRBJ1-4; V: TRBV5-1; D: -; CDR3: CASSFPKRTNEKLFF; DNA: TGCGCCAGCAGCTTTCCGAAGAGGACTAATGAAAAACTGTTTTTT
size: -; J: TRBJ2-1; V: TRBV4-1; D: TRBD2; CDR3: CASSFGSGGSYNEQFF; DNA: TGCGCCAGCAGCTTTGGGAGCGGGGGGTCTTACAATGAGCAGTTCTTC
size: -; J: TRBJ1-2; V: TRBV7-9; D: -; CDR3: CASSQSGDGYTF; DNA: TGTGCCAGCAGTCAGAGTGGGGATGGCTACACCTTC
size: -; J: TRBJ1-6; V: TRBV9; D: -; CDR3: CASSSGPLSSPLHF; DNA: TGTGCCAGCAGTTCCGGGCCGCTAAGTTCACCCCTCCACTTT
size: -; J: TRBJ1-2; V: TRBV19; D: -; CDR3: CASSIGPPKYGYTF; DNA: TGTGCCAGTAGTATAGGACCCCCTAAGTATGGCTACACCTTC
size: -; J: TRBJ1-5; V: TRBV4-1; D: -; CDR3: CASSQDAGSNQPQHF; DNA: TGCGCCAGCAGCCAAGATGCGGGTAGCAATCAGCCCCAGCATTTT
size: -; J: TRBJ2-2; V: TRBV5-5; D: TRBD1; CDR3: CASSLGQGTYSNTGELFF; DNA: TGTGCCAGCAGCTTGGGACAGGGGACCTATTCGAACACCGGGGAGCTGTTTTTT
size: -; J: TRBJ2-7; V: TRBV2; D: TRBD1; CDR3: CASRYTDRGGNEQYF; DNA: TGTGCCAGCCGGTACACCGACAGGGGTGGCAACGAGCAGTACTTC
size: -; J: TRBJ2-3; V: TRBV15; D: -; CDR3: CATSRDIQGSTDTQYF; DNA: TGTGCCACCAGCAGAGATATACAGGGTAGCACAGATACGCAGTATTTT
size: -; J: TRBJ1-4; V: TRBV6-5; D: TRBD1; CDR3: CASSYSTGRNEKLFF; DNA: TGTGCCAGCAGTTATTCGACAGGGAGGAATGAAAAACTGTTTTTT
size: -; J: TRBJ1-3; V: TRBV5-1; D: -; CDR3: CASSLGRSSGNTIYF; DNA: TGCGCCAGCAGCTTGGGCAGGAGCTCTGGAAACACCATATATTTT
size: -; J: TRBJ2-3; V: TRBV5-5; D: -; CDR3: CASSLTFLGGDTQYF; DNA: TGTGCCAGCAGCTTGACCTTTCTCGGAGGAGATACGCAGTATTTT
size: -; J: TRBJ1-1; V: TRBV7-9; D: -; CDR3: CASSSIGGPIEAFF; DNA: TGTGCCAGCAGCTCTATAGGGGGACCCATTGAAGCTTTCTTT
size: -; J: TRBJ1-3; V: TRBV5-6; D: -; CDR3: CASSGLPSATIYF; DNA: TGTGCCAGCAGCGGGCTCCCGTCCGCTACCATATATTTT
size: -; J: TRBJ1-1; V: TRBV11-2; D: -; CDR3: CASSPYTEAFF; DNA: TGTGCCAGCAGCCCCTACACTGAAGCTTTCTTT
size: -; J: TRBJ2-2; V: TRBV7-3; D: -; CDR3: CASSISGGSTGELFF; DNA: TGTGCCAGCAGCATCTCAGGGGGGAGCACCGGGGAGCTGTTTTTT
size: -; J: TRBJ2-7; V: TRBV6-1; D: -; CDR3: CASSDGPGLTYEQYF; DNA: TGTGCCAGCAGTGACGGACCGGGGCTGACCTACGAGCAGTACTTC
size: -; J: TRBJ2-5; V: TRBV7-3; D: TRBD2; CDR3: CASSRSGSETQYF; DNA: TGTGCCAGCAGCCGTAGCGGGAGTGAGACCCAGTACTTC
size: -; J: TRBJ2-1; V: TRBV7-9; D: TRBD1; CDR3: CASSASTGAYYNEQFF; DNA: TGTGCCAGCAGCGCCTCTACAGGGGCCTATTACAATGAGCAGTTCTTC
size: -; J: TRBJ2-5; V: TRBV5-6; D: -; CDR3: CASSGTGFRETQYF; DNA: TGTGCCAGCAGCGGAACAGGGTTTCGGGAGACCCAGTACTTC
size: -; J: TRBJ2-7; V: TRBV9; D: -; CDR3: CASSRRDTNYEQYF; DNA: TGTGCCAGCAGCCGGAGGGACACCAACTACGAGCAGTACTTC
size: -; J: TRBJ2-3; V: TRBV5-5; D: TRBD1; CDR3: CASSLRQGGWDTQYF; DNA: TGTGCCAGCAGCTTGAGACAGGGGGGTTGGGATACGCAGTATTTT
size: -; J: TRBJ1-1; V: TRBV15; D: TRBD1; CDR3: CATSRGGTVPGTEAFF; DNA: TGTGCCACCAGCAGAGGAGGGACAGTACCGGGCACTGAAGCTTTCTTT
size: -; J: TRBJ1-5; V: TRBV6-1; D: -; CDR3: CASSRDGVQHF; DNA: TGTGCCAGCAGCCGCGACGGGGTCCAGCATTTT
size: -; J: TRBJ1-2; V: TRBV5-1; D: -; CDR3: CASSFGTRYGYTF; DNA: TGCGCCAGCAGCTTCGGGACACGGTATGGCTACACCTTC
size: once; J: TRBJ2-1; V: TRBV6-5; D: -; CDR3: CASSKDRYGEQFF; DNA: TGTGCCAGCAGTAAAGACAGGTATGGGGAGCAGTTCTTC
size: -; J: TRBJ1-2; V: TRBV2; D: -; CDR3: CASSETGSYGYTF; DNA: TGTGCCAGCAGTGAAACAGGCAGCTATGGCTACACCTTC
size: once; J: TRBJ1-1; V: TRBV11-3; D: -; CDR3: CASSLASQRTPTEAFF; DNA: TGTGCCAGCAGCTTAGCCTCCCAACGGACGCCCACTGAAGCTTTCTTT
size: -; J: TRBJ1-5; V: TRBV28; D: -; CDR3: CASMSNQPQHF; DNA: TGTGCCAGCATGAGCAATCAGCCCCAGCATTTT
size: few; J: TRBJ1-2; V: TRBV19; D: -; CDR3: CASTPLAGALGYTF; DNA: TGTGCCAGTACTCCCTTGGCAGGGGCTCTTGGCTACACCTTC
size: -; J: TRBJ2-7; V: TRBV2; D: -; CDR3: CATRVTQGDYEQYF; DNA: TGTGCCACCAGGGTCACACAGGGAGACTACGAGCAGTACTTC
size: -; J: TRBJ2-7; V: TRBV29-1; D: -; CDR3: CSVGLNRYEQYF; DNA: TGCAGCGTTGGGCTAAATCGTTACGAGCAGTACTTC
size: -; J: TRBJ1-6; V: TRBV2; D: -; CDR3: CASSRTRVGNSPLHF; DNA: TGTGCCAGCAGCCGTACTAGGGTCGGCAATTCACCCCTCCACTTT
size: -; J: TRBJ1-5; V: TRBV27; D: -; CDR3: CASSSTWGQPQHF; DNA: TGTGCCAGCAGTTCTACGTGGGGCCAGCCCCAGCATTTT
size: -; J: TRBJ2-7; V: TRBV7-2; D: TRBD2; CDR3: CASSPSSGGPYEQYF; DNA: TGTGCCAGCAGCCCTTCTAGCGGGGGGCCCTACGAGCAGTACTTC
size: -; J: TRBJ1-3; V: TRBV5-6; D: -; CDR3: CASSLGSAGNTIYF; DNA: TGTGCCAGCAGCTTGGGTAGCGCTGGAAACACCATATATTTT
size: -; J: TRBJ2-7; V: TRBV7-6; D: -; CDR3: CASSLVRGIDEQYF; DNA: TGTGCCAGCAGCTTAGTGAGGGGGATAGACGAGCAGTACTTC
size: -; J: TRBJ1-2; V: TRBV18; D: -; CDR3: CASSTEGARYGYTF; DNA: TGTGCCAGCTCGACGGAAGGGGCACGATATGGCTACACCTTC
size: -; J: TRBJ2-2; V: TRBV7-9; D: -; CDR3: CASTLEGNTGELFF; DNA: TGTGCCAGCACCCTAGAGGGTAACACCGGGGAGCTGTTTTTT
size: -; J: TRBJ1-5; V: TRBV5-6; D: -; CDR3: CASSLPNQPQHF; DNA: TGTGCCAGCAGCTTGCCCAATCAGCCCCAGCATTTT
size: -; J: TRBJ1-1; V: TRBV28; D: -; CDR3: CASSSAGGRTEAFF; DNA: TGTGCCAGCAGTAGCGCCGGGGGTCGGACTGAAGCTTTCTTT
size: -; J: TRBJ2-2; V: TRBV27; D: -; CDR3: CASRPDPVGGELFF; DNA: TGTGCCAGCAGGCCCGATCCGGTAGGCGGGGAGCTGTTTTTT
size: -; J: TRBJ1-3; V: TRBV9; D: -; CDR3: CASSVGQTAGNTIYF; DNA: TGTGCCAGCAGCGTCGGACAGACAGCTGGAAACACCATATATTTT
size: -; J: TRBJ2-2; V: TRBV21-1; D: -; CDR3: CASSPDSGELFF; DNA: TGTGCCAGCAGCCCTGATTCCGGGGAGCTGTTTTTT
size: -; J: TRBJ2-1; V: TRBV19; D: TRBD2; CDR3: CASSIRTSGVNEQFF; DNA: TGTGCCAGTAGTATTCGGACTAGCGGGGTCAATGAGCAGTTCTTC
size: -; J: TRBJ1-5; V: TRBV2; D: -; CDR3: CASREQIHQPQHF; DNA: TGTGCCAGCAGAGAACAGATCCATCAGCCCCAGCATTTT
size: few; J: TRBJ2-2; V: TRBV6-5; D: TRBD1; CDR3: CASRGTGGSGGELFF; DNA: TGTGCCAGCAGAGGGACAGGGGGCTCTGGCGGGGAGCTGTTTTTT
size: -; J: TRBJ2-7; V: TRBV15; D: -; CDR3: CATSRDGPGREWNEQYF; DNA: TGTGCCACCAGCAGAGATGGACCGGGCAGGGAGTGGAACGAGCAGTACTTC
size: -; J: TRBJ2-1; V: TRBV19; D: TRBD2; CDR3: CASRGLASGDNEQFF; DNA: TGTGCCAGTAGGGGTTTGGCTAGCGGGGACAATGAGCAGTTCTTC